This T cell receptor beta chain was observed in a study of cytomegalovirus exposure and HLA in healthy donors. Primers included in the PCR were 60 Vbeta and 13 Jbeta primers. Profiling relied on immunoSEQ multiplex PCR, and the TCRdb table lists in-frame clones only, not all of them. The sample has around 150,000 clones, approximately 80% seen once. Germline CDR1 and CDR2: MDHEN and SYDVKM. CDR3 length equals 14 residues. Between the trimmed V and J ends, which lost 6 bases and 4 bases, there was a span of 15 bases. This TCR derives from a man in his thirties or forties in good health and CMV-seronegative. The material sequenced was PBMCs. The chain combines TRBV28 with TRBJ1-2; D might be TRBD1 (6 bases). CDR3 DNA sequence: TGTGCCAGCAGCCACCAGGGGCCAGGCTATGGCTACACCTTC. Residues: CASSHQGPGYGYTF.